These 24 T cell receptor beta chains originate from one sample sequenced in a study of cytomegalovirus exposure and HLA in healthy donors. PCR used 60 Vbeta primers and 13 Jbeta primers. Profiling relied on immunoSEQ multiplex PCR, and the TCRdb table lists in-frame clones only, not all of them. The sample has more than 95,000 clones; under 20% are singletons. Material for sequencing was PBMCs. These receptors were collected from a female donor in good health and CMV-seropositive.

The table lists this clone with a count of one. CDR3 protein: CASSPRGQDYGYTF. Written as DNA, the CDR3 is TGTGCCAGCAGCCCCCGGGGACAGGACTATGGCTACACCTTC. The chain joins TRBV5-4 to TRBJ1-2; 8 bases agree with TRBD1. Looked up from germline, CDR1 is SGHNT and CDR2 is YYREEE (reference sequence). V shed 4 bases and J 3 bases; nucleotides not matched to a gene: 5. The CDR3 is 14 residues long.

This rearrangement joins TRBV28 to TRBJ1-1, with 7 bases aligning to TRBD1. With 5 bases clipped from V and 1 base from J, the junction kept 1 base outside the gene matches. Germline loops: CDR1 MDHEN, CDR2 SYDVKM. This CDR3 is 13 amino acids long. In DNA form, the CDR3 reads TGTGCCAGCAGTAGGGACAGGAACACTGAAGCTTTCTTT. Its protein is CASSRDRNTEAFF.

A few counts support this clone. The chain uses TRBV7-9 and TRBJ2-3; 12 positions agree with TRBD1. The CDR3 sequence is 15 residues long. Trimming removed 6 bases from V and 5 bases from J; junction bases left unmatched: 6. Germline CDR1 reads SEHNR; CDR2 reads FQNEAQ (reference sequence). CDR3 sequence reads: CASRWGQGAIDTQYF. The CDR3 region has the DNA TGTGCCAGCAGATGGGGACAGGGGGCAATAGATACGCAGTATTTT. The variable domain in full, completed from reference TRBV7-9 and TRBJ2-3, reads DTGVSQNPRHKITKRGQNVTFRCDPISEHNRLYWYRQTLGQGPEFLTYFQNEAQLEKSRLLSDRFSAERPKGSFSTLEIQRTEQGDSAMYLCASRWGQGAIDTQYFGPGTRLTVL.

This chain uses TRBV10-2 with TRBJ2-7; D is possibly TRBD1 (6 bases). V was cut by 3 bases and J by 1 base, with 10 bases left in between. Germline values: CDR1 WSHSY, CDR2 SAAADI. CDR3 length equals 14 residues. The DNA of the CDR3 is TGCGCCAGCAGTGACCTCAGGGGTTCCTACGAGCAGTACTTC. It encodes CASSDLRGSYEQYF.

Only a few counts were recorded for this clone. The chain has TRBV4-2 and TRBJ1-5, with D possibly TRBD1 on 6 matching bases. V lost 0 bases and J lost 3, with 21 bases in between. Germline V gene sequence: CDR1 LGHNA, CDR2 YNFKEQ. This CDR3 region has 19 residues. The CDR3 loop is CASSQETLGRTGLNQPQHF. As DNA, the CDR3 is TGTGCCAGCAGCCAAGAAACTCTCGGCCGAACAGGGCTCAATCAGCCCCAGCATTTT.

This clone has only a few counts. The rearrangement joins TRBV7-9 to TRBJ1-5; 9 bases are shared with TRBD1. V lost 7 bases, J lost 8 bases, and 9 bases stayed unmatched. From germline, CDR1 is SEHNR and CDR2 FQNEAQ (reference sequence). CDR3 size: 14 residues. The CDR3 DNA reads as TGTGCCAGCACCCCGGCGCGGACAGGGGAGCCCCAGCATTTT. Protein: CASTPARTGEPQHF.

This clone was recorded a few times. This sequence joins TRBV4-1 and TRBJ2-2, with D perhaps TRBD1 (5 bases). CDR1 MGHRA and CDR2 YSYEKL come from the germline V gene. CDR3 length equals 15 residues. V shed 1 base and J shed 3 bases, with 9 bases lying between them. For the CDR3, the DNA is TGCGCCAGCAGCCAAGGTCGGACATACACCGGGGAGCTGTTTTTT. This translates into CASSQGRTYTGELFF.

J is TRBJ1-4 and V is TRBV9; 10 bases match TRBD1. Trimming cost V 0 bases and J 6 bases; bases outside gene matches: 2. The CDR3 is made up of 15 amino acids. Germline V lookup: CDR1 SGDLS, CDR2 YYNGEE. The CDR3 DNA is TGTGCCAGCAGCGTAGGGACAGGGGGGTATGAAAAACTGTTTTTT. It encodes CASSVGTGGYEKLFF.

The chain recombines TRBV7-9 with TRBJ2-5; TRBD2 matches at 11 bases. The CDR3 spans 18 residues. Trimming at V came to 6 bases and at J to 2 bases, leaving 14 bases not matched to a gene. Germline V CDR1 and CDR2: SEHNR, FQNEAQ (reference sequence). CDR3 residues: CASSLPPRLAGLQETQYF. In DNA form, the CDR3 reads TGTGCCAGCAGTCTACCCCCGAGACTAGCGGGACTTCAAGAGACCCAGTACTTC.

This clone was seen ten or more times. The chain recombines TRBV5-5 with TRBJ1-3, with D perhaps TRBD1 (5 bases). Trimming took off 5 bases at V and 0 bases at J, with 9 bases between the two ends. This CDR3 is 14 amino acids long. Germline loops: CDR1 SGHKS, CDR2 YYEKEE (reference sequence). CDR3 coding DNA: TGTGCCAGCAGGGGGCATTTCTCTGGAAACACCATATATTTT. Translating gives CASRGHFSGNTIYF.

The CDR3 reads CASSLGAGQGREGTEAFF. The CDR3 coding sequence is TGTGCCAGCAGCTTAGGAGCGGGACAGGGAAGGGAGGGCACTGAAGCTTTCTTT. The V call is TRBV7-6, the J call TRBJ1-1; 9 nucleotides line up with TRBD1. Germline CDR1 is SGHVS and CDR2 is FNYEAQ. The trim removed 1 base at V and 4 bases at J, leaving 13 bases unmatched. The CDR3 length is 18 residues.

This clone was seen a few times. The V gene is TRBV15, the J gene TRBJ2-1; D is undetermined. V lost 3 bases to trimming and J lost 4 bases, with 4 bases between them. Germline CDR1 reads LNHNV; CDR2 reads YYDKDF (reference sequence). This CDR3 spans 12 amino acids. The CDR3 loop is CATSSGYNEQFF. The CDR3, as DNA: TGTGCCACCAGCAGCGGTTACAATGAGCAGTTCTTC.

Only a few counts were recorded for this clone. This sequence joins TRBV2 and TRBJ2-7; TRBD2 matches at 9 bases. Looked up from germline, CDR1 is SNHLY and CDR2 is FYNNEI. The length of the CDR3 is 14 residues. Trimming removed 5 bases from V and 3 bases from J; junction bases left unmatched: 5. CDR3 in DNA: TGTGCCAGCAGTAGACTAGCGGAAAGCTACGAGCAGTACTTC. It codes for CASSRLAESYEQYF. Based on the CDR3 plus reference TRBV2 and TRBJ2-7, the full variable domain is EPEVTQTPSHQVTQMGQEVILRCVPISNHLYFYWYRQILGQKVEFLVSFYNNEISEKSEIFDDQFSVERPDGSNFTLKIRSTKLEDSAMYFCASSRLAESYEQYFGPGTRLTVT.

In this sample, this clone turned up a few times. CDR3 sequence reads: CASSQERSDGYTF. The CDR3, as DNA: TGCGCCAGCAGCCAAGAGCGGTCGGATGGCTACACCTTC. The V gene is TRBV4-1, the J gene TRBJ1-2; D is uncertain. V dropped 0 bases and J dropped 6 bases, with 8 bases sitting between them. This CDR3 is 13 amino acids long. The germline gives CDR1 MGHRA, CDR2 YSYEKL.

The rearrangement joins TRBV7-6 to TRBJ2-5, with D possibly matching TRBD2 (6 bases). Trimming pared 8 bases from V and 1 base from J, leaving 17 bases between. The CDR3 runs 15 residues. Germline lookup yields CDR1 SGHVS and CDR2 FNYEAQ. For the CDR3, the DNA is TGTGCCAGCCAGGACGCGGGAAAAGGCCAAGAGACCCAGTACTTC. Protein product: CASQDAGKGQETQYF.

This clone has more than one count but fewer than ten. The CDR3 spells CASSQDLAGGKQYF. CDR3 bases: TGCGCCAGCAGCCAAGATCTAGCGGGAGGAAAGCAGTACTTC. This chain joins TRBV4-1 and TRBJ2-7; 11 bases fit TRBD2. J was trimmed by 8 bases and V by 0 bases; bases with no gene match: 3. The CDR3 runs to 14 residues. CDR1 MGHRA and CDR2 YSYEKL come from the germline V gene.

This clone was recorded a few times. This chain joins TRBV5-1 and TRBJ1-6, with D possibly being TRBD1 (6 bases). With 4 bases removed from V and 4 bases from J, the gap between germline ends came to 21 bases. The length of the CDR3 is 18 residues. Germline CDR1 SGHRS, CDR2 YFSETQ. The CDR3 DNA sequence: TGCGCCAGCAGCCCAACCCTGCGTGGACAGAGTTATAATTCACCCCTCCACTTT. Amino acid sequence: CASSPTLRGQSYNSPLHF.

This rearrangement joins TRBV4-1 to TRBJ2-1, with 9 positions matching TRBD2. The CDR3 has 17 residues. Trimming cost V 4 bases and J 8 bases; bases outside gene matches: 15. Per the germline V gene, CDR1 is MGHRA and CDR2 is YSYEKL. The CDR3 DNA reads as TGCGCCAGCAGCCGATTTAGCGGGAGACCTCTTATGGATGAGCAGTTCTTC. It yields the protein CASSRFSGRPLMDEQFF.

The chain uses TRBV7-9 and TRBJ2-1; D might be TRBD2 (6 bases). The germline V gene has CDR1 SEHNR and CDR2 FQNEAQ (reference sequence). The CDR3 extends over 14 amino acids. V lost 5 bases and J lost 8, with 16 bases in between. CDR3 coding DNA: TGTGCCAGCAGCCCTCCGGACTATTCATATGAGCAGTTCTTC. Protein product: CASSPPDYSYEQFF. Full variable domain (missing parts from reference TRBV7-9 and TRBJ2-1): DTGVSQNPRHKITKRGQNVTFRCDPISEHNRLYWYRQTLGQGPEFLTYFQNEAQLEKSRLLSDRFSAERPKGSFSTLEIQRTEQGDSAMYLCASSPPDYSYEQFFGPGTRLTVL.

The chain employs TRBV11-3 and TRBJ2-1; a weak D match, TRBD2 (5 bases). Germline V gives CDR1 SGHNT, CDR2 YENEEA. This CDR3 spans 12 amino acids. Trimming shortened V by 3 bases and J by 9 bases, and 9 bases separated the two germline ends. The DNA for the CDR3 is TGTGCCAGCAGCTTCGATCGGGGTGAGCAGTTCTTC. Its protein is CASSFDRGEQFF.

This rearrangement joins TRBV7-9 to TRBJ2-5; D is uncertain. Trimming left V 2 bases short and J 4 bases short, with 17 bases between. The CDR3 totals 16 residues. Germline CDR1 is SEHNR and CDR2 is FQNEAQ (reference sequence). The CDR3 reads CASSLRVVRSRETQYF. As DNA, the CDR3 is TGTGCCAGCAGCTTACGGGTGGTGCGATCGCGAGAGACCCAGTACTTC. Drawing the rest from reference TRBV7-9 and TRBJ2-5, the complete variable domain is DTGVSQNPRHKITKRGQNVTFRCDPISEHNRLYWYRQTLGQGPEFLTYFQNEAQLEKSRLLSDRFSAERPKGSFSTLEIQRTEQGDSAMYLCASSLRVVRSRETQYFGPGTRLLVL.

The chain uses TRBV5-8 and TRBJ2-1; 7 bases agree with TRBD2. Looked up from germline, CDR1 is SGHTS and CDR2 is YDEGEE. Trimming cost V 0 bases and J 4 bases; bases outside gene matches: 4. The CDR3 is made up of 15 amino acids. This chain's CDR3 is CASSLGLAAYNEQFF. The CDR3 nucleotides are TGTGCCAGCAGCTTGGGGCTAGCGGCTTACAATGAGCAGTTCTTC.

This clone was observed a few times. The J gene is TRBJ1-5, the V gene TRBV7-8; D ambiguous. This CDR3 is built from 13 residues. V lost 5 bases to trimming and J lost 8 bases, with 13 bases between them. Germline lookup yields CDR1 SGHVS and CDR2 FQNEAQ. Here the CDR3 reads CASSARGWEPQHF. The CDR3 DNA reads as TGTGCCAGCAGCGCAAGAGGCTGGGAGCCCCAGCATTTT.

There are a few counts of this clone. The chain links TRBV19 to TRBJ1-2; no reliable D call. The CDR3 loop spans 15 amino acids. The V gene's germline CDR1 is LNHDA and CDR2 SQIVND (reference sequence). With 6 bases removed from V and 3 bases from J, the gap between germline ends came to 17 bases. CDR3 DNA sequence: TGTGCCAGTAGAAACGGATCTGGCGGCTACTATGGCTACACCTTC. This sequence encodes CASRNGSGGYYGYTF.